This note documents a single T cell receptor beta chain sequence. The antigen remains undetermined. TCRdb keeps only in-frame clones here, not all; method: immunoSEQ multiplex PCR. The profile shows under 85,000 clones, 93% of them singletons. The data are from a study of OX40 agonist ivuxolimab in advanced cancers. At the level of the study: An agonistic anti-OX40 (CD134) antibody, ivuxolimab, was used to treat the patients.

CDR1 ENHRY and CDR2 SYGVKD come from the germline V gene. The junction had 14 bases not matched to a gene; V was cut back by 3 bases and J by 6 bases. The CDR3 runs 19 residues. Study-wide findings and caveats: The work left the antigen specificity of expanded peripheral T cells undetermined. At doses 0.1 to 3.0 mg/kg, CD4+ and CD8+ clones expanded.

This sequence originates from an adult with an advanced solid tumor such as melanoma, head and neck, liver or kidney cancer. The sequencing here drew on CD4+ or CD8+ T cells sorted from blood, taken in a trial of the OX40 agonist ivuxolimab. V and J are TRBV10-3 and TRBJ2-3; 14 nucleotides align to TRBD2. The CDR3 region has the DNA TGTGCCATCAGTGACCTCGTGGGGACTAGCGGGAGATCTGTTGATACGCAGTATTTT. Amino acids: CAISDLVGTSGRSVDTQYF.